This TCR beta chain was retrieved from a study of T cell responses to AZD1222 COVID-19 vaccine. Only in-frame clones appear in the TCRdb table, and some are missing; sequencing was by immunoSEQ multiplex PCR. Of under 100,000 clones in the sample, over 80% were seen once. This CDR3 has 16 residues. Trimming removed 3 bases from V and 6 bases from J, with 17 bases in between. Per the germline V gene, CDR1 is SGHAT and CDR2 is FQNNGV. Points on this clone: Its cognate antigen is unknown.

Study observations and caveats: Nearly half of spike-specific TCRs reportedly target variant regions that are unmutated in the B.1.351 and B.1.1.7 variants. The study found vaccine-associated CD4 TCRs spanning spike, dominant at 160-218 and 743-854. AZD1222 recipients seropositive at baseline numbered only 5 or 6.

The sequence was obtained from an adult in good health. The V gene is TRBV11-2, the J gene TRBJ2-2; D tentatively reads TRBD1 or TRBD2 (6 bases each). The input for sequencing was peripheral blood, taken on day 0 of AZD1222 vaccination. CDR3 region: CASSFKGGAVSGELFF. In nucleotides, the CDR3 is TGTGCCAGCAGCTTTAAGGGGGGAGCCGTATCCGGGGAGCTGTTTTTT.